These 26 T cell receptor beta chains share one sample of origin, sequenced in a study of response to subunit inactivated influenza vaccine. TCRdb redid the calling of the RT-PCR reads with MiXCR, one entry per CDR3 protein. The data hold over 800,000 distinct CDR3 sequences, with approximately 21% observed a single time. The sample was PBMCs from blood, taken 5 days after vaccination. These receptors came from a man aged 45-65 years who received an inactivated influenza vaccine.

This clonotype was counted between two and nine times. The chain is built from TRBV5-1 and TRBJ1-1; maybe TRBD1 (5 bases). Germline V gene lookup returns CDR1 SGHRS and CDR2 YFSETQ. Trimming took off 4 bases at V and 3 bases at J, with 13 bases between the two ends. The CDR3 runs to 14 residues. CDR3: CASSPEMGDTEAFF. The CDR3 DNA follows: TGCGCCAGCAGCCCCGAAATGGGGGACACTGAAGCTTTCTTT.

The rearrangement links TRBV12-3 or TRBV12-4 to TRBJ2-1; the match to TRBD1 covers 10 bases. Unmatched junction bases numbered 10, after V lost 2 bases and J lost 12 bases. CDR3 length: 15 amino acids. The CDR3 reads CASSLPGDRGSRQFF. For the CDR3, the DNA is TGTGCCAGCAGTTTACCTGGGGACAGGGGATCCCGGCAGTTCTTC.

V usage is TRBV20-1 and J usage is TRBJ1-6; 8 bases fit TRBD1. From germline, CDR1 is DFQATT and CDR2 SNEGSKA (reference sequence). The CDR3 contains 16 residues. J gave up 0 bases and V 5 bases, and 6 bases lay outside the gene matches. The DNA for the CDR3 is TGCAGTGCTGGACAGGGTTCGAGCTCCTATAATTCACCCCTCCACTTT. The encoded protein is CSAGQGSSSYNSPLHF.

The V gene is TRBV4-3, the J gene TRBJ2-1; 7 bases fit TRBD2. V trimming: 1 base; J trimming: 10 bases; junction bases outside the gene matches: 16. The CDR3 totals 17 residues. Germline CDR1 is LGHNA and CDR2 is YSLEER. The DNA for the CDR3 is TGCGCCAGCAGCCAAGGGGCTTTGGGGACTACCCCTTGGGAGCAGTTCTTC. Translation gives CASSQGALGTTPWEQFF.

The table lists this clonotype with a few counts. V usage is TRBV7-9 and J usage is TRBJ2-3; D is perhaps TRBD1 (5 bases). V shed 5 bases and J shed 0 bases, with 18 bases lying between them. CDR3 length: 17 amino acids. Germline V lookup: CDR1 SEHNR, CDR2 FQNEAQ (reference sequence). CDR3 DNA: TGTGCCAGCAGCCCGAGCCAGGGCAGCCCTAGCACAGATACGCAGTATTTT. Its protein is CASSPSQGSPSTDTQYF.

This clonotype occurred a few times. The chain couples TRBV28 to TRBJ2-7; D unclear. This CDR3 is 15 amino acids long. V lost 3 bases and J 3 bases, leaving 15 bases between the germline ends. Germline CDR1 MDHEN, CDR2 SYDVKM. The DNA of the CDR3 is TGTGCCAGCAGTTTCCGGGCTAGAGGCAACTACGAGCAGTACTTC. Translated, it gives CASSFRARGNYEQYF.

This rearrangement joins TRBV5-6 to TRBJ2-2, with TRBD2 as a possible D gene (6 bases). With 5 bases removed from V and 1 base from J, the gap between germline ends came to 12 bases. Germline CDR1 SGHDT, CDR2 YYEEEE. The CDR3 loop spans 15 amino acids. CDR3 sequence: CASRPGLLNTGELFF. The CDR3 region has the DNA TGTGCCAGCAGACCGGGACTGCTGAACACCGGGGAGCTGTTTTTT.

This chain connects TRBV21-1 to TRBJ2-1; the table calls TRBD2, which could not be checked here. TRBV21-1 is a pseudogene locus. This CDR3 has 19 amino acids. CDR3 loop: CASSKGEAGALCSYNEQFF. The CDR3, as DNA: TGTGCCAGCAGCAAGGGCGAGGCGGGAGCCCTGTGCTCCTACAATGAGCAGTTCTTC.

The chain uses TRBV12-3 or TRBV12-4 and TRBJ2-3; the match to TRBD2 covers 9 bases. The J segment lost 1 base and the V segment lost 5 bases, leaving 7 bases of the junction unmatched. This CDR3 has 16 residues. The CDR3 bases are TGTGCCAGCAGTCCTGGACTAGCGTCACGCACAGATACGCAGTATTTT. This encodes CASSPGLASRTDTQYF.

This clonotype was observed many times. This chain links TRBV7-2 with TRBJ2-5; no clear D gene. In germline, CDR1 is SGHTA, CDR2 FQGNSA. The V and J ends lost 1 base and 5 bases respectively, with 8 bases between them. The CDR3 has 13 amino acids. The CDR3 nucleotides are TGTGCCAGCAGCTTAGGGTCGGCGGAGACCCAGTACTTC. This translates into CASSLGSAETQYF.

This clonotype was found a few times. This rearrangement joins TRBV7-2 to TRBJ2-7; D gene unclear. This CDR3 comprises 17 residues. CDR1 and CDR2 (germline): SGHTA, FQGNSA. V shed 3 bases and J shed 2 bases, with 20 bases lying between them. DNA for the CDR3: TGTGCCAGCAGCTTTGGGTATTCCGTCGACGCAACCTACGAGCAGTACTTC. It is translated as CASSFGYSVDATYEQYF.

In this sample, this clonotype turned up a few times. In nucleotides, the CDR3 is TGCAGCGTTACCTACAGGGATGACCAGCCCCAGCATTTT. Translating it yields CSVTYRDDQPQHF. The genes are TRBV29-1 and TRBJ1-5, with D maybe TRBD1 (6 bases). The germline CDR1 and CDR2 sequences are SQVTM and ANQGSEA. The V end was cut by 5 bases, the J end by 7 bases, with 15 bases between. This CDR3 has 13 amino acids.

This clonotype was counted many times. This chain joins TRBV5-1 and TRBJ2-3; D is perhaps TRBD1 (6 bases). Trimming removed 5 bases at V and 6 bases at J, with 13 bases between. Germline V gene lookup returns CDR1 SGHRS and CDR2 YFSETQ. This CDR3 is built from 13 residues. CDR3 region: CASRAETGDTQYF. The CDR3 nucleotides read TGCGCCAGCAGGGCAGAAACAGGGGATACGCAGTATTTT.

The table lists this clonotype with a few counts. The rearrangement joins TRBV28 to TRBJ2-7; D call uncertain. The CDR3 is made up of 14 amino acids. The V gene's germline CDR1 is MDHEN and CDR2 SYDVKM. Trimming took 3 bases from V and 2 from J, leaving 11 bases between them. CDR3 residues: CASSLARDTYEQYF. The CDR3, as DNA: TGTGCCAGCAGTTTGGCGAGAGATACCTACGAGCAGTACTTC.

The chain employs TRBV30 and TRBJ1-1; no reliable D call. Trimming cost V 0 bases and J 5 bases, with 16 bases left between them. The CDR3 extends over 15 amino acids. Germline loops: CDR1 GTSNPN, CDR2 SVGIG (reference sequence). CDR3 DNA sequence: TGTGCCTGGAGTGTACACGTGCGGCGGCGGACTGAAGCTTTCTTT. This gives the protein CAWSVHVRRRTEAFF.

The chain carries TRBV28 and TRBJ2-1; D assignment may be TRBD1 or TRBD2 (6 bases each). This CDR3 is 16 amino acids long. The V gene lost 5 bases and the J gene lost 1 base, with 15 bases spanning the gap. Germline V CDR1 and CDR2: MDHEN, SYDVKM. In DNA, the CDR3 is TGTGCCAGCAGTCCCAGCACAGGGAGGTCCTACAATGAGCAGTTCTTC. This codes for CASSPSTGRSYNEQFF.

CDR3 protein: CASSRMGGQPQHF. The CDR3 DNA reads as TGCGCCAGCAGCCGGATGGGGGGGCAGCCCCAGCATTTT. The V call is TRBV4-3, the J call TRBJ1-5, with TRBD1 as a possible D gene (5 bases). V dropped 4 bases and J dropped 7 bases, with 11 bases sitting between them. The CDR3 spans 13 residues. Germline lookup yields CDR1 LGHNA and CDR2 YSLEER.

There are a few counts of this clonotype. V and J are TRBV20-1 and TRBJ2-5; D ambiguous. V shed 3 bases and J shed 0 bases, with 14 bases lying between them. Germline CDR1 and CDR2: DFQATT and SNEGSKA (reference sequence). This CDR3 comprises 15 residues. The CDR3, as DNA: TGCAGTGCTAGTAGGTTAGCACAGCACCAAGAGACCCAGTACTTC. This translates into CSASRLAQHQETQYF.

The CDR3 protein is CASSYDEVGYTF. For the CDR3, the DNA is TGCGCCAGCAGCTACGATGAGGTTGGCTACACCTTC. The V gene is TRBV5-1, the J gene TRBJ1-2; no firm D call. The CDR3 loop spans 12 amino acids. V was pared by 3 bases and J by 7 bases, with 10 bases between. Per the germline V gene, CDR1 is SGHRS and CDR2 is YFSETQ.

This clonotype was observed a handful of times. The genes are TRBV3-1 and TRBJ2-1; 8 bases align to TRBD2. Trimming took 4 bases from V and 5 from J; bases not matched to a gene: 4. The CDR3 covers 14 residues. Germline V gene data show CDR1 as LGHDT and CDR2 as YNNKEL (reference sequence). The CDR3 sequence is CASSPTSVHNEQFF. The CDR3 coding sequence is TGTGCCAGCAGCCCGACTAGCGTCCACAATGAGCAGTTCTTC.

This chain joins TRBV29-1 and TRBJ2-3; maybe TRBD2 (6 bases). Germline lookup yields CDR1 SQVTM and CDR2 ANQGSEA. With 5 bases removed from V and 2 bases from J, the gap between germline ends came to 14 bases. This CDR3 region has 14 residues. This chain's CDR3 is CSVINGGSTDTQYF. In DNA, the CDR3 is TGCAGCGTTATAAACGGGGGATCCACAGATACGCAGTATTTT.

This clonotype was observed a few times. The V gene is TRBV6-1, the J gene TRBJ1-5; 9 nucleotides agree with TRBD1. Germline V gene data show CDR1 as MNHNS and CDR2 as SASEGT. The junction had 11 bases not matched to a gene; V was cut back by 6 bases and J by 5 bases. This CDR3 is built from 16 residues. The CDR3 sequence is CASSQGQGGGDQPQHF. The CDR3 DNA sequence: TGTGCCAGCAGCCAGGGACAGGGAGGAGGGGATCAGCCCCAGCATTTT.

V and J are TRBV7-9 and TRBJ2-4; maybe TRBD2 (5 bases). CDR1 and CDR2 from the germline V gene are SEHNR and FQNEAQ (reference sequence). The CDR3 is made up of 16 amino acids. The V end lost 5 bases, the J end lost 0 bases, and 14 bases lay between the germline ends. The DNA for the CDR3 is TGTGCCAGCAGCGACTACGGTCCACTAGCCAAAAACATTCAGTACTTC. Amino acid sequence: CASSDYGPLAKNIQYF.

This clonotype was counted only a few times. The rearrangement links TRBV30 to TRBJ1-4; perhaps TRBD1 as D (5 bases). CDR1 is GTSNPN, CDR2 SVGIG, per germline (reference sequence). This CDR3 region has 13 residues. Trimming pared 0 bases from V and 8 bases from J, leaving 10 bases between. The CDR3 reads CAWSVVEGEKLFF. In nucleotides, the CDR3 is TGTGCCTGGAGTGTCGTTGAGGGGGAAAAACTGTTTTTT.

The chain combines TRBV10-3 with TRBJ2-6; 8 nucleotides align to TRBD1. V shed 10 bases and J 2 bases; nucleotides not matched to a gene: 13. The germline CDR1 and CDR2 sequences are ENHRY and SYGVKD. CDR3 size: 17 residues. The CDR3 protein is CATWSTTGGTGANVLTF. The CDR3 DNA is TGTGCCACCTGGTCTACAACAGGGGGGACTGGGGCCAACGTCCTGACTTTC.

This clonotype was seen a few times. V usage is TRBV3-1 and J usage is TRBJ2-5; D gene uncertain. This CDR3 has 15 amino acids. Per the germline V gene, CDR1 is LGHDT and CDR2 is YNNKEL (reference sequence). The ends were cut back, 0 bases at V and 1 base at J, with 9 bases in the middle. The DNA for the CDR3 is TGTGCCAGCAGCCAAGATGGAAGGTTCCAAGAGACCCAGTACTTC. It yields the protein CASSQDGRFQETQYF.